These 12 T cell receptor beta chains were all obtained from the same sample, sequenced in a study of quantifying T cell responses using KT2 cells (dated by TCRdb to about 2017). Regarding the complete study: RNA was DNase-treated and reverse transcribed with TCR alpha and beta constant-region primers, mostly using SuperScript III.

The library was produced with UMI-ligation and nested PCR. Reads for this sample came from an Illumina MiSeq. T4 RNA ligase 1 was used to ligate a single-stranded oligonucleotide containing the Illumina SP2 sequence and a UMI to the 3' end of the cDNA. PCR1 used roughly 4 cycles (98 degrees C 15 s, 69 degrees C 30 s, 72 degrees C 40 s), and the beta primer was an equimolar mix of RC1.1 and RC1.2 that covered TRBC1 and TRBC2. TCRdb reran the public reads through fastp at Q25 and MiXCR, keeping productive beta chains. Rows are unified per CDR3 protein, each entry keeping the most common DNA and genes. The sample table contains around 44,000 distinct CDR3 sequences; only one count was recorded for 15% to 20% of them. Over 40% of the sample is held by the ten biggest clonotypes. Sample: PBMCs spiked with cells of the T cell clone KT2. Receptor source: a human donor.

This clonotype was seen once. V and J are TRBV7-9 and TRBJ1-1; D remains ambiguous. V lost 9 bases and J 1 base, leaving 9 bases between the germline ends. The CDR3 totals 12 residues. Germline V gene lookup returns CDR1 SEHNR and CDR2 FQNEAQ (reference sequence). The DNA for the CDR3 is TGTGCCAGTCATGTCCGGAACACTGAAGCTTTCTTT. Amino acids: CASHVRNTEAFF.

There are a few counts of this clonotype. The chain employs TRBV29-1 and TRBJ1-1; D ambiguous. CDR1 is SQVTM, CDR2 ANQGSEA, per germline. The CDR3 contains 15 residues. Trimming took 1 base from V and 0 from J, leaving 12 bases between them. The CDR3 region is CSVEGIGQVNTEAFF. CDR3 DNA: TGCAGCGTTGAAGGAATAGGGCAGGTGAACACTGAAGCTTTCTTT.

This clonotype was found many times. V gene TRBV20-1 combines with J gene TRBJ1-1; TRBD1 is a possible D gene (5 bases). V lost 6 bases, J lost 3 bases, and 14 bases lay in between. Germline CDR1 and CDR2: DFQATT and SNEGSKA (reference sequence). This CDR3 comprises 13 residues. The CDR3 DNA reads TGCAGTGCGCGGGGGATGAAGGACACTGAAGCTTTCTTT. This translates into CSARGMKDTEAFF.

This clonotype turned up a few times. The chain uses TRBV4-2 and TRBJ2-3, with 9 nucleotides matching TRBD2. The length of the CDR3 is 17 residues. Per germline, CDR1 LGHNA and CDR2 YNFKEQ. After removal of 0 bases from V and 4 bases from J, the junction contained 8 bases not matched to a gene. The CDR3 protein is CASSQEPREGGADTQYF. The DNA for the CDR3 is TGTGCCAGCAGCCAAGAGCCGCGGGAGGGGGGCGCAGATACGCAGTATTTT.

There are a few counts of this clonotype. The chain links TRBV20-1 to TRBJ2-1; 10 bases fit TRBD2. The CDR3 is made up of 15 amino acids. J was trimmed by 2 bases and V by 2 bases; bases with no gene match: 3. Germline loops: CDR1 DFQATT, CDR2 SNEGSKA (reference sequence). The CDR3 DNA reads as TGCAGTGCTAGATCTCTAGCGGGAGCCTACAATGAGCAGTTCTTC. Translation gives CSARSLAGAYNEQFF.

The chain links TRBV4-2 to TRBJ2-5; D may be TRBD2 (6 bases). V shed 1 base and J shed 1 base, with 10 bases lying between them. Germline CDR1 is LGHNA and CDR2 is YNFKEQ. This CDR3 comprises 15 residues. The CDR3, as DNA: TGTGCCAGCAGCCAAGTAGGCGGGGCCCAAGAGACCCAGTACTTC. The encoded protein is CASSQVGGAQETQYF.

This clonotype was seen many times. V usage is TRBV11-2 and J usage is TRBJ1-1; 10 bases match TRBD1. The CDR3 length is 15 residues. The V segment lost 6 bases and the J segment 0 bases; nucleotides outside the gene matches: 4. Germline V lookup: CDR1 SGHAT, CDR2 FQNNGV. The CDR3 region has the DNA TGTGCCAGCAGGAGACAGGGGGCCCTGAACACTGAAGCTTTCTTT. Residues: CASRRQGALNTEAFF.

The V gene is TRBV6-1, the J gene TRBJ1-1, with TRBD1 matching over 12 bases. Trimming cost V 6 bases and J 5 bases; bases outside gene matches: 7. Per germline, CDR1 MNHNS and CDR2 SASEGT. The CDR3 is 15 amino acids. CDR3 sequence: CASRMGTGGGTEAFF. The CDR3 DNA sequence: TGTGCCAGCAGGATGGGGACAGGGGGCGGGACTGAAGCTTTCTTT.

This chain uses TRBV6-1 with TRBJ2-4; D tentatively reads TRBD1 or TRBD2 (5 bases each). CDR3 length equals 15 residues. Germline CDR1 reads MNHNS; CDR2 reads SASEGT. Trimming shortened V by 7 bases and J by 0 bases, and 13 bases separated the two germline ends. CDR3 coding DNA: TGTGCCAGCAACCGGGACCTGGTAGCCAAAAACATTCAGTACTTC. It encodes CASNRDLVAKNIQYF.

V gene TRBV24-1 combines with J gene TRBJ1-2; 7 nucleotides align to TRBD1. The CDR3 covers 14 residues. Germline V gives CDR1 KGHDR, CDR2 SFDVKD. V was clipped by 4 bases and J by 8 bases; unmatched bases: 9. CDR3 region: CATSDFQGDEGYTF. CDR3 nucleotides: TGTGCCACCAGTGACTTTCAGGGGGATGAAGGCTACACCTTC.

This clonotype was observed a few times. The chain employs TRBV2 and TRBJ2-4; 13 bases match TRBD2. CDR1 is SNHLY, CDR2 FYNNEI, per germline. CDR3 size: 16 residues. The J segment lost 6 bases and the V segment lost 4 bases, leaving 6 bases of the junction unmatched. In nucleotides, the CDR3 is TGTGCCAGCAGTGGGACTAGCGGGAGCCGAGGAAACATTCAGTACTTC. This gives the protein CASSGTSGSRGNIQYF.

The J gene is TRBJ2-1, the V gene TRBV18; no firm D call. The CDR3 is 17 residues long. The germline gives CDR1 KGHSH, CDR2 LQKENI. Trimming removed 3 bases from V and 7 bases from J, with 22 bases in between. As DNA, the CDR3 is TGTGCCAGCTCACCCCTAGGACCTCTAGGTACTAATAATGAGCAGTTCTTC. Residues: CASSPLGPLGTNNEQFF.